These T cell receptor beta chains were read from a single sample in a study of blood T cell repertoires in COVID-19. Produced via immunoSEQ multiplex PCR; TCRdb's table is partial and in-frame only. The sample carries about 140,000 clones, 60% to 85% recorded once. The material sequenced was peripheral blood. All receptors come from a woman aged 80 or older with active or convalescent COVID-19. Both conserved end residues are part of each CDR3. Fields, in order: V gene, CDR3 protein.

>TRBV19
CASSTPGEGRNQPQHF
>TRBV7-9
CASTNLGGFTEAFF
>TRBV2
CASNALTSGADNEQFF
>TRBV19
CASRNQAGGPNEQFF
>TRBV25-1
CATQKLQGNGYTF
>TRBV7-3
CASSLTGYSRVGQGNTEAFF
>TRBV6-2/TRBV6-3
CASSYWRETNYGYTF
>TRBV19
CASRVRQEPQHF
>TRBV4-2
CASSPEGAGDHNEQFF
>TRBV30
CAWSSGGYEQYF
>TRBV19
CASSIVPGYEQYF
>TRBV7-2
CASSSGGTNQPQHF
>TRBV3-1/TRBV3-2
CASSQDEGAYGYTF
>TRBV19
CASSNTGYQPQHF
>TRBV6-5
CASSSPRENQPQHF
>TRBV5-5
CASSIRDRDLETQYF
>TRBV7-2
CASSLVGLRQGSLYEQYF
>TRBV7-8
CASSSPVRGDTQYF
>TRBV4-1
CASSQVLSGTGPYEQYF
>TRBV6-1
CASSEAGWRGAQYF
>TRBV5-5
CASSLRSEGVNTEAFF
>TRBV5-1
CASSQGTSGGVEQYF
>TRBV5-1
CASSLGGQNYGYTF
>TRBV5-8
CASSSGQGTTNEKLFF
>TRBV30
CATGIRGWVEKLFF
>TRBV7-9
CASSFDTDPYEQYF
>TRBV5-6
CASSLVDSGGASVGTQYF